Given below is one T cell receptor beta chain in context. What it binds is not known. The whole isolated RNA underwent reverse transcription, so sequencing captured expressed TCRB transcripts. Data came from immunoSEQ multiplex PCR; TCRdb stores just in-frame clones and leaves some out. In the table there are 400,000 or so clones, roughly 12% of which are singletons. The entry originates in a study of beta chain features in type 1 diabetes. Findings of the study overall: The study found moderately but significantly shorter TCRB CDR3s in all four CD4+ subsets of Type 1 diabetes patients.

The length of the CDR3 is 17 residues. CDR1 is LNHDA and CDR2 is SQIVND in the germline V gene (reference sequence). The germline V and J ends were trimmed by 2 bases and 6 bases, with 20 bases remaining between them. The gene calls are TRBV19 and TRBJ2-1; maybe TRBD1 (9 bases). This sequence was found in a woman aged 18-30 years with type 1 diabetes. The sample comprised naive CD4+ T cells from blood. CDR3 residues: CASSIRGGTGLGNEQFF. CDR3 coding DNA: TGTGCCAGTAGTATACGGGGGGGGACAGGGTTGGGCAATGAGCAGTTCTTC.